A single sample is the source of the 10 T cell receptor delta chains below, sequenced in a study of gamma-delta T cells after stem cell transplantation. TCRdb used CATT to re-call clones from the RT-PCR reads. The data contain some 2,000 delta-chain clones, about 15% of them singletons. Sequenced sample: gamma-delta T cells. These receptor sequences come from a human donor. It is not recorded whose cells these are; they may come from a transplant donor.

This clone was counted between two and nine times. The rearrangement uses TRDV2 and TRDJ3; 10 bases line up with TRDD3. Germline lookup yields CDR1 GEAIGNYY and CDR2 EKD. This CDR3 is built from 20 residues. After removal of 0 bases from V and 0 bases from J, the junction contained 7 bases not matched to a gene. The CDR3 sequence is CACDTVELGDNSWDTRQMFF. In nucleotides, the CDR3 is TGTGCCTGTGACACCGTAGAGCTGGGGGATAACTCCTGGGACACCCGACAGATGTTTTTC.

To note about this clone: Just one base apart from a much larger clone, this may be a read error. The chain joins TRDV2 to TRDJ1; 12 nucleotides agree with TRDD3. Assignment of the J gene here rests on matching the DNA to germline, because TCRdb gives none. The CDR3 sequence is 19 residues long. From germline, CDR1 is GEAIGNYY and CDR2 EKD. The V and J ends lost 3 bases and 0 bases, in that order; junction bases with no gene match: 13. CDR3 bases: TGTGCCTGTGACGCCAGTGCGACTGGGGGATACAAGTACACCGATAAACTCATCTTT. As protein: CACDASATGGYKYTDKLIF.

This clone was picked up a small number of times. The gene calls are TRDV2 and TRDJ1; D is perhaps TRDD3 (6 bases). Here the J gene was assigned by germline matching of the DNA, as TCRdb has none. The CDR3 is 19 residues long. V gave up 0 bases and J gave up 1 base, with 23 bases separating them. Germline-derived CDR1 and CDR2 are GEAIGNYY and EKD. CDR3 sequence: CACDTVRGSLGPVTDKLIF. CDR3 sequence (DNA): TGTGCCTGTGACACCGTAAGGGGATCTTTAGGCCCGGTCACCGATAAACTCATCTTT.

Concerning this clone itself: It may be a read error: a sequence one base away is much more abundant. This chain uses TRDV2 with TRDJ1; 7 positions match TRDD3. The junction had 12 bases not matched to a gene; V was cut back by 0 bases and J by 0 bases. This CDR3 has 18 residues. CDR1 GEAIGNYY and CDR2 EKD come from the germline V gene. This chain's CDR3 is CACDTVELGGRNTDKLIF. CDR3 DNA sequence: TGTGCCTGTGACACCGTAGAGCTGGGGGGCCGCAACACCGATAAACTCATCTTT.

This clone has only a few counts. Possible read error: a much larger clone is one base away. This sequence joins TRDV2 and TRDJ1, with D possibly TRDD3 on 6 matching bases. Germline CDR1 is GEAIGNYY and CDR2 is EKD. The V gene lost 5 bases and the J gene lost 1 base, with 25 bases spanning the gap. This CDR3 has 18 residues. CDR3 amino acids: CACGIVLGPNRGTDKLIF. The CDR3 DNA sequence: TGTGCCTGTGGCATTGTACTGGGACCAAACAGGGGCACCGATAAACTCATCTTT.

This clone is labeled as hyperexpanded (1% or more). The sample contains more than one DNA sequence encoding this CDR3. The CDR3 spells CACDTVSRDTPDKLIF. DNA of the CDR3: TGTGCCTGTGACACCGTTTCTCGGGATACGCCCGATAAACTCATCTTT. The gene calls are TRDV2 and TRDJ1; 8 nucleotides align to TRDD3. Trimming took 0 bases from V and 3 from J; bases not matched to a gene: 8. This CDR3 contains 16 residues. The germline V gene has CDR1 GEAIGNYY and CDR2 EKD.

Without a V gene call, the J gene is given as TRDJ3; TRDD3, the table's D call, lacks a check against the DNA. CDR3 length: 19 residues. The CDR3 region is CACDAITGGTPWDTRQMFF. The CDR3, as DNA: TGTGCCTGTGACGCTATCACTGGGGGGACCCCCTGGGACACCCGACAGATGTTTTTC.

This clone was seen a handful of times. A far larger clone is one nucleotide away, so this likely arose from a read error. The chain recombines TRDV2 with TRDJ1; D remains ambiguous. Germline V gene lookup returns CDR1 GEAIGNYY and CDR2 EKD. CDR3 length equals 14 residues. In DNA, the CDR3 is TGTGCCTGTGACCATATTGCAAACACCGATAAACTCACCTTT. This encodes CACDHIANTDKLTF.

This chain uses TRDV2 with TRDJ1; 7 positions match TRDD3. Per the germline V gene, CDR1 is GEAIGNYY and CDR2 is EKD. The CDR3 is 18 residues long. With 3 bases clipped from V and 0 bases from J, the junction kept 15 bases outside the gene matches. CDR3 nucleotides: TGTGCCTGTGACTCTATTGCTGGGGGTTTTGCCTACACCGATAAACTCATCTTT. Amino acid sequence: CACDSIAGGFAYTDKLIF.

This chain links TRDV2 with TRDJ1; tentative D call: TRDD3 (6 bases). The J gene comes from matching the DNA to germline here; TCRdb lacks it. The V end was cut by 1 base, the J end by 0 bases, with 23 bases between. This CDR3 has 19 residues. Germline values: CDR1 GEAIGNYY, CDR2 EKD. The CDR3 nucleotides read TGTGCCTGTGACACGGGGTACTGGGAGACCCGATCGTACACCGATAAACTCATCTTT. It encodes CACDTGYWETRSYTDKLIF.